Listed here are 20 T cell receptor beta chains from one sample, sequenced in a study of control samples from healthy donors and cancer patients. The repertoire was sequenced with immunoSEQ multiplex PCR; TCRdb's copy has only in-frame clones and lacks some. Here the sample spans around 72,000 clones, about 80% being singletons. Sequenced material: blood. The origin of the receptors is a man aged 50-60 years in good health.

CDR3 loop: CASSPRTGGTGELFF. The DNA of the CDR3 is TGTGCCAGCAGCCCCCGGACAGGGGGCACCGGGGAGCTGTTTTTT. The chain combines TRBV7-3 with TRBJ2-2; the match to TRBD1 covers 10 bases. With V trimmed by 5 bases and J by 4 bases, 4 bases remained unmatched. The CDR3 is 15 residues long. The germline V gene has CDR1 SGHTA and CDR2 FQGTGA.

The CDR3 loop is CASSFTGQGEDEQFF. CDR3 in DNA: TGTGCCAGCAGCTTCACGGGACAGGGCGAGGATGAGCAGTTCTTC. The chain links TRBV13 to TRBJ2-1, with TRBD1 identical over 9 bases. The length of the CDR3 is 15 residues. Germline trimming cut 3 bases from V and 8 bases from J; bases unmatched to any gene: 8. Germline V gives CDR1 PRHDT, CDR2 FYEKMQ (reference sequence).

The chain combines TRBV11-2 with TRBJ2-1; D gene uncertain. Germline-derived CDR1 and CDR2 are SGHAT and FQNNGV. CDR3 length equals 17 residues. Between the trimmed V and J ends, which lost 1 base and 0 bases, there was a span of 13 bases. CDR3 residues: CASSLGMVGGSYNEQFF. CDR3 nucleotides: TGTGCCAGCAGCTTAGGGATGGTGGGCGGCTCCTACAATGAGCAGTTCTTC.

This rearrangement joins TRBV5-4 to TRBJ2-3, with D tentatively TRBD1 (5 bases). The CDR3 length is 16 residues. Trimming shortened V by 4 bases and J by 2 bases, and 17 bases separated the two germline ends. Germline values: CDR1 SGHNT, CDR2 YYREEE (reference sequence). In DNA form, the CDR3 reads TGTGCCAGCAGCCCCAGCTTGGACAAAGCCACAGATACGCAGTATTTT. Amino acids: CASSPSLDKATDTQYF.

The chain employs TRBV5-1 and TRBJ1-5; D is unresolved. The CDR3 consists of 14 residues. The V gene's germline CDR1 is SGHRS and CDR2 YFSETQ. Trimming removed 0 bases from V and 5 bases from J, with 9 bases in between. Written as DNA, the CDR3 is TGCGCCAGCAGCTTGGAGAGCCGCCATCAGCCCCAGCATTTT. This sequence encodes CASSLESRHQPQHF.

This clone was picked up one time. This chain links TRBV28 with TRBJ2-7; D is possibly TRBD1 or TRBD2 (5 bases each). The V end was cut by 5 bases, the J end by 7 bases, with 24 bases between. CDR1 and CDR2 (germline): MDHEN, SYDVKM. There are 16 residues in the CDR3. The CDR3 region is CASSPPQGPSIGEQYF. DNA of the CDR3: TGTGCCAGCAGTCCCCCCCAGGGACCCTCAATCGGGGAGCAGTACTTC.

This chain connects TRBV11-3 to TRBJ2-1; no clear D. The germline V gene encodes CDR1 SGHNT and CDR2 YENEEA. The CDR3 length is 13 residues. V was shortened by 5 bases and J by 9 bases, with 14 bases between the two germline ends. CDR3 DNA sequence: TGTGCCAGCAGCAGTTGTACTGTCTGTGAGCAGTTCTTC. Translating gives CASSSCTVCEQFF.

The chain carries TRBV5-1 and TRBJ2-5; D call uncertain. This CDR3 contains 15 residues. V was pared by 0 bases and J by 5 bases, with 14 bases between. The germline V gene has CDR1 SGHRS and CDR2 YFSETQ. DNA for the CDR3: TGCGCCAGCAGCTTGGACGGCCGGGCTGTGGAGACCCAGTACTTC. Protein: CASSLDGRAVETQYF.

This clone was seen a single time. The rearrangement joins TRBV24-1 to TRBJ2-7; D is unclear. This CDR3 region has 11 residues. Germline CDR1 and CDR2: KGHDR and SFDVKD. V gave up 2 bases and J gave up 4 bases, with 2 bases separating them. This chain's CDR3 is CATSDSYEQYF. The CDR3 bases are TGTGCCACCAGTGATTCGTACGAGCAGTACTTC.

This clone has a single count. The chain combines TRBV18 with TRBJ1-1; D is undetermined. Germline V gene sequence: CDR1 KGHSH, CDR2 LQKENI. Trimming left V 4 bases short and J 1 base short, with 13 bases between. The CDR3 is made up of 15 amino acids. CDR3 DNA: TGTGCCAGCTCACTGATCGACACCGGGAACACTGAAGCTTTCTTT. Protein: CASSLIDTGNTEAFF.

The chain links TRBV5-1 to TRBJ2-5; D is unresolved. CDR1 and CDR2 from the germline V gene are SGHRS and YFSETQ. Trimming took off 3 bases at V and 5 bases at J, with 11 bases between the two ends. The length of the CDR3 is 13 residues. The CDR3 here is CASSSEQRETQYF. As DNA, the CDR3 is TGCGCCAGCAGCTCGGAGCAACGGGAGACCCAGTACTTC.

The V gene is TRBV10-3, the J gene TRBJ2-5; 11 bases line up with TRBD2. Germline V CDR1 and CDR2: ENHRY, SYGVKD. With 10 bases clipped from V and 4 bases from J, the junction kept 5 bases outside the gene matches. This CDR3 contains 13 residues. The CDR3 reads CATQTSGRETQYF. Here the CDR3 DNA reads TGTGCCACTCAAACTAGCGGGAGAGAGACCCAGTACTTC.

The count of this clone is one. The J gene is TRBJ2-3, the V gene TRBV7-3; 8 nucleotides align to TRBD2. CDR3 length: 17 residues. V lost 2 bases to trimming and J lost 8 bases; unmatched junction nucleotides: 15. The germline gives CDR1 SGHTA, CDR2 FQGTGA. This chain's CDR3 is CASSLLASGRGGGTQYF. CDR3 sequence (DNA): TGTGCCAGCAGCTTATTGGCCAGCGGGAGAGGTGGTGGTACGCAGTATTTT.

The rearrangement joins TRBV5-4 to TRBJ1-6; D might be TRBD1 (6 bases). The germline V and J ends were trimmed by 7 bases and 9 bases, with 14 bases remaining between them. Germline CDR1 SGHNT, CDR2 YYREEE (reference sequence). The CDR3 has 13 residues. The CDR3 DNA sequence: TGTGCCAGCCTTCAGGGGCCTGGTTCACCCCTCCACTTT. Its translation is CASLQGPGSPLHF.

This rearrangement joins TRBV3-1 (or the pseudogene TRBV3-2) to TRBJ2-1, with TRBD2 matching over 10 bases. Germline-derived CDR1 and CDR2 are LGHDT and YNNKEL (reference sequence). Losses at the gene ends were 4 bases for V and 7 bases for J; bases not matched to a gene: 7. This CDR3 comprises 15 residues. The CDR3: CASSPTGLALNEQFF. The CDR3 DNA is TGTGCCAGCAGCCCGACGGGACTAGCGTTAAATGAGCAGTTCTTC.

The J gene is TRBJ2-1, the V gene TRBV11-3; D is possibly TRBD2 (6 bases). V was cut by 5 bases and J by 8 bases, with 16 bases left in between. This CDR3 region has 14 residues. CDR1 and CDR2 (germline): SGHNT, YENEEA. For the CDR3, the DNA is TGTGCCAGCAGCCGCTCGGGACTTCAGCATGAGCAGTTCTTC. Protein: CASSRSGLQHEQFF.

The V call is TRBV5-6, the J call TRBJ2-5; TRBD1 might be the D (5 bases). The germline gives CDR1 SGHDT, CDR2 YYEEEE. Trimming pared 0 bases from V and 2 bases from J, leaving 8 bases between. CDR3 length equals 14 residues. The CDR3 nucleotides read TGTGCCAGCAGCTTGGGACAGTTGCAAGAGACCCAGTACTTC. It is translated as CASSLGQLQETQYF.

This clone showed up just a few times. The gene calls are TRBV4-1 and TRBJ1-5, with D perhaps matching TRBD1 (5 bases). There are 15 residues in the CDR3. V was pared by 2 bases and J by 7 bases, with 15 bases between. Germline V gives CDR1 MGHRA, CDR2 YSYEKL. As DNA, the CDR3 is TGCGCCAGCAGCCAATTGGCAGGGTCTGGGCAGCCCCAGCATTTT. Amino acid sequence: CASSQLAGSGQPQHF.

The J gene is TRBJ2-5, the V gene TRBV6-5, with D possibly TRBD1 on 6 matching bases. V dropped 6 bases and J dropped 2 bases, with 16 bases sitting between them. The CDR3 spans 15 residues. Germline values: CDR1 MNHEY, CDR2 SVGAGI. The CDR3 sequence: CASSRTGQRQETQYF. Here the CDR3 DNA reads TGTGCCAGCAGCCGTACGGGACAAAGACAAGAGACCCAGTACTTC.

This clone was detected only a few times. The rearrangement joins TRBV23-1 to TRBJ2-3, with D hard to call. TRBV23-1 is recorded as an ORF, its role being uncertain. V was cut by 4 bases and J by 2 bases, with 1 base left in between. CDR3 size: 11 residues. CDR3 residues: CASSLTDTQYF. CDR3 nucleotides: TGCGCCAGCAGTCTCACAGATACGCAGTATTTT.